This passage covers 19 T cell receptor beta chains from one sample sequenced in a study of blood T cell repertoires in COVID-19. The protocol was immunoSEQ multiplex PCR, while the TCRdb copy is restricted to in-frame clones and leaves out a portion. This table holds 300,000 to 450,000 clones, approximately 90% found once. Material: PBMCs or T cells enriched from blood (not recorded which). The receptors here all came from a man younger than 35 who had recovered from COVID-19.

This sequence joins TRBV19 and TRBJ1-2, with TRBD1 as a possible D gene (6 bases). This CDR3 contains 16 residues. CDR1 is LNHDA and CDR2 is SQIVND in the germline V gene (reference sequence). The germline V and J ends were trimmed by 2 bases and 2 bases, with 15 bases remaining between them. The CDR3 sequence is CASSISPDRTNYGYTF. The CDR3 region has the DNA TGTGCCAGTAGTATATCCCCTGACAGGACAAACTATGGCTACACCTTC.

This clone was seen a single time. V and J are TRBV5-6 and TRBJ1-2, with D maybe TRBD1 (5 bases). The CDR3 is made up of 14 amino acids. The germline V gene has CDR1 SGHDT and CDR2 YYEEEE. V gave up 0 bases and J gave up 1 base, with 7 bases separating them. The CDR3 DNA sequence: TGTGCCAGCAGCTTGGACGACAGTAACTATGGCTACACCTTC. It encodes CASSLDDSNYGYTF.

The V call is TRBV11-2, the J call TRBJ1-1; perhaps TRBD1 as D (5 bases). The CDR3 has 14 amino acids. Between the trimmed V and J ends, which lost 4 bases and 5 bases, there was a span of 14 bases. Germline V gene sequence: CDR1 SGHAT, CDR2 FQNNGV. Written as DNA, the CDR3 is TGTGCCAGCAGCTACCCATCCGGGGGGACTGAAGCTTTCTTT. Amino acid sequence: CASSYPSGGTEAFF.

This chain uses TRBV5-1 with TRBJ1-2; 9 bases fit TRBD1. CDR3 length: 18 residues. J was trimmed by 1 base and V by 4 bases; bases with no gene match: 14. Germline V gives CDR1 SGHRS, CDR2 YFSETQ. CDR3 nucleotide sequence: TGCGCCAGCAGCCGAGGGCGGGACAGGGCAAACATTAACTATGGCTACACCTTC. Protein product: CASSRGRDRANINYGYTF.

The genes are TRBV7-6 and TRBJ2-2; D ambiguous. Germline assignment: CDR1 SGHVS and CDR2 FNYEAQ. This CDR3 has 15 amino acids. Between the trimmed V and J ends, which lost 7 bases and 1 base, there was a span of 13 bases. Here the CDR3 reads CASTPGRVNTGELFF. The CDR3, as DNA: TGTGCCAGCACCCCCGGTCGGGTGAACACCGGGGAGCTGTTTTTT. Complete variable domain (other parts from reference TRBV7-6 and TRBJ2-2): GAGVSQSPRYKVTKRGQDVALRCDPISGHVSLYWYRQALGQGPEFLTYFNYEAQQDKSGLPNDRFSAERPEGSISTLTIQRTEQRDSAMYRCASTPGRVNTGELFFGEGSRLTVL.

The chain combines TRBV20-1 with TRBJ1-2; tentative D call: TRBD1 (5 bases). Germline V gives CDR1 DFQATT, CDR2 SNEGSKA (reference sequence). The germline V and J ends were trimmed by 4 bases and 10 bases, with 10 bases remaining between them. The CDR3 covers 10 residues. The CDR3, as DNA: TGCAGTGCTATGAAGGGGTCCTACACCTTC. It specifies CSAMKGSYTF.

The chain has TRBV3-1 (or the pseudogene TRBV3-2) and TRBJ2-4; TRBD2 matches at 8 bases. The CDR3 is made up of 17 amino acids. Germline V gives CDR1 LGHDT, CDR2 YNNKEL (reference sequence). After removal of 1 base from V and 3 bases from J, the junction contained 8 bases not matched to a gene. As DNA, the CDR3 is TGTGCCAGCAGCCAAGCCGGGGGGGAGCATGGCAAAAACATTCAGTACTTC. It translates to CASSQAGGEHGKNIQYF.

This chain connects TRBV7-9 to TRBJ2-7; 15 bases are shared with TRBD2. V was pared by 5 bases and J by 2 bases, with 10 bases of the junction left unmatched. Germline V gives CDR1 SEHNR, CDR2 FQNEAQ (reference sequence). The CDR3 is made up of 18 amino acids. CDR3 coding DNA: TGTGCCAGCAGCACCGGACTAGCGGGAGGGCCGCAGCCCTACGAGCAGTACTTC. It is translated as CASSTGLAGGPQPYEQYF. The whole variable domain, filled in from reference TRBV7-9 and TRBJ2-7, reads DTGVSQNPRHKITKRGQNVTFRCDPISEHNRLYWYRQTLGQGPEFLTYFQNEAQLEKSRLLSDRFSAERPKGSFSTLEIQRTEQGDSAMYLCASSTGLAGGPQPYEQYFGPGTRLTVT.

V is TRBV28 and J is TRBJ1-4; D gene uncertain. Trimming removed 5 bases at V and 0 bases at J, with 16 bases between. The germline CDR1 and CDR2 sequences are MDHEN and SYDVKM. CDR3 size: 17 residues. The CDR3 nucleotides read TGTGCCAGCAGTGGAGAGGCGAGATTCGCAACTAATGAAAAACTGTTTTTT. This sequence encodes CASSGEARFATNEKLFF.

The chain uses TRBV24-1 and TRBJ2-3; TRBD2 matches 15 bases. Germline CDR1 and CDR2: KGHDR and SFDVKD. J lost 7 bases, V lost 4 bases, and 8 bases had no gene match. The CDR3 has 17 amino acids. CDR3 in amino acids: CATSDPGLAGGPNTQYF. The CDR3 nucleotides read TGTGCCACCAGTGACCCCGGACTAGCGGGAGGGCCTAATACGCAGTATTTT.

The chain has TRBV5-5 and TRBJ2-7, with 10 bases fitting TRBD1. The V segment lost 3 bases and the J segment 4 bases; nucleotides outside the gene matches: 7. Looked up from germline, CDR1 is SGHKS and CDR2 is YYEKEE (reference sequence). The CDR3 consists of 15 residues. The CDR3 nucleotides are TGTGCCAGCAGCTCCCCGGACAGGGGGTCATACGAGCAGTACTTC. Translating it yields CASSSPDRGSYEQYF.

The J gene is TRBJ2-1, the V gene TRBV5-6, with 8 bases matching TRBD2. This CDR3 contains 16 residues. The V and J ends lost 0 bases and 5 bases, in that order; junction bases with no gene match: 7. Germline V gene sequence: CDR1 SGHDT, CDR2 YYEEEE. For the CDR3, the DNA is TGTGCCAGCAGCTTGGGGGCGGGAGGCCGGAACAATGAGCAGTTCTTC. This encodes CASSLGAGGRNNEQFF. Filled out from reference TRBV5-6 and TRBJ2-1, the complete variable domain reads DAGVTQSPTHLIKTRGQQVTLRCSPKSGHDTVSWYQQALGQGPQFIFQYYEEEERQRGNFPDRFSGHQFPNYSSELNVNALLLGDSALYLCASSLGAGGRNNEQFFGPGTRLTVL.

The rearrangement links TRBV28 to TRBJ1-1; maybe TRBD1 (5 bases). The CDR3 has 15 amino acids. The germline V gene has CDR1 MDHEN and CDR2 SYDVKM. Trimming took off 2 bases at V and 4 bases at J, with 14 bases between the two ends. In DNA form, the CDR3 reads TGTGCCAGCAGTTTACAGGGTGAATGGGGCACTGAAGCTTTCTTT. Protein sequence: CASSLQGEWGTEAFF.

The chain couples TRBV24-1 to TRBJ1-5; D is possibly TRBD1 (5 bases). The ends were cut back, 1 base at V and 4 bases at J, with 10 bases in the middle. CDR3 length: 15 residues. The V gene's germline CDR1 is KGHDR and CDR2 SFDVKD. This chain's CDR3 is CATSDLKGLNQPQHF. The CDR3, as DNA: TGTGCCACCAGTGATTTAAAGGGGCTGAATCAGCCCCAGCATTTT.

This chain connects TRBV30 to TRBJ1-6; TRBD1 agrees at 9 bases. The CDR3 runs to 18 residues. Germline assignment: CDR1 GTSNPN and CDR2 SVGIG (reference sequence). The V and J ends lost 0 bases and 5 bases, in that order; junction bases with no gene match: 11. The CDR3 is CAWSVLGQGLLNNSPLHF. The CDR3 nucleotides read TGTGCCTGGAGTGTACTGGGACAGGGCCTTCTTAATAATTCACCCCTCCACTTT.

In its sample, this clone was seen a few times. This chain joins TRBV6-1 and TRBJ2-1, with D unresolved. CDR3 length: 15 residues. Germline lookup yields CDR1 MNHNS and CDR2 SASEGT. Deletions cut 3 bases from V and 4 bases from J, with 13 bases between. The CDR3 region has the DNA TGTGCCAGCAGTGAGAGTCAGGTGATTTACAATGAGCAGTTCTTC. Amino acid sequence: CASSESQVIYNEQFF.

The chain uses TRBV28 and TRBJ1-3; D might be TRBD1 (5 bases). Germline CDR1 is MDHEN and CDR2 is SYDVKM. V was cut by 9 bases and J by 0 bases, with 18 bases left in between. The CDR3 totals 16 residues. In DNA, the CDR3 is TGTGCCAGTCGCTCAAGGGGAATTTACTCTGGAAACACCATATATTTT. Amino acid sequence: CASRSRGIYSGNTIYF. Full variable domain (outside the CDR3, taken from reference TRBV28 and TRBJ1-3): DVKVTQSSRYLVKRTGEKVFLECVQDMDHENMFWYRQDPGLGLRLIYFSYDVKMKEKGDIPEGYSVSREKKERFSLILESASTNQTSMYLCASRSRGIYSGNTIYFGEGSWLTVV.

The V gene is TRBV10-3, the J gene TRBJ2-7; 7 nucleotides match TRBD2. Germline V CDR1 and CDR2: ENHRY, SYGVKD. The CDR3 runs to 15 residues. V trimming: 0 bases; J trimming: 2 bases; junction bases outside the gene matches: 4. CDR3 protein: CAISESRGYTYEQYF. CDR3 coding DNA: TGTGCCATCAGTGAGTCGCGGGGGTACACCTACGAGCAGTACTTC.

This sequence joins TRBV30 and TRBJ2-1; D is ambiguous. Trimming left V 0 bases short and J 6 bases short, with 6 bases between. CDR1 and CDR2 (germline): GTSNPN, SVGIG (reference sequence). The CDR3 is 12 residues long. CDR3 nucleotide sequence: TGTGCCTGGAGTGTACTCCTCAATGAGCAGTTCTTC. Protein: CAWSVLLNEQFF.